This paragraph covers one T cell receptor (beta chain) sequence. Antigen: not known. This sample is part of a study of relationships among human T cell subsets. Trimming took 8 bases from V and 2 from J, leaving 13 bases between them. Germline V gene lookup returns CDR1 MDHEN and CDR2 SYDVKM. The CDR3 runs 13 residues. Study-wide points: Two pan T samples, processed alongside pan B cells, lack T cell counts.

The T cell receptor alpha and beta CDR3 regions were amplified from mRNA by semiquantitative ARM-PCR. Exponential amplification used communal superprimers after tagged nested gene-specific primers in ARM-PCR. TCRdb re-called the multiplex PCR reads through MiXCR, storing one row per CDR3 protein. The sample lists some 4,600 distinct CDR3 sequences; 75% to 80% were seen once. The chain combines TRBV28 with TRBJ2-7; perhaps TRBD1 as D (5 bases). The sample taken for sequencing was total T cells sorted from blood. This TCR was recovered from a man in his forties or fifties in good health. The CDR3 DNA is TGTGCCAGCGACAGATCCCCACCCTACGAGCAGTACTTC. Protein sequence: CASDRSPPYEQYF.